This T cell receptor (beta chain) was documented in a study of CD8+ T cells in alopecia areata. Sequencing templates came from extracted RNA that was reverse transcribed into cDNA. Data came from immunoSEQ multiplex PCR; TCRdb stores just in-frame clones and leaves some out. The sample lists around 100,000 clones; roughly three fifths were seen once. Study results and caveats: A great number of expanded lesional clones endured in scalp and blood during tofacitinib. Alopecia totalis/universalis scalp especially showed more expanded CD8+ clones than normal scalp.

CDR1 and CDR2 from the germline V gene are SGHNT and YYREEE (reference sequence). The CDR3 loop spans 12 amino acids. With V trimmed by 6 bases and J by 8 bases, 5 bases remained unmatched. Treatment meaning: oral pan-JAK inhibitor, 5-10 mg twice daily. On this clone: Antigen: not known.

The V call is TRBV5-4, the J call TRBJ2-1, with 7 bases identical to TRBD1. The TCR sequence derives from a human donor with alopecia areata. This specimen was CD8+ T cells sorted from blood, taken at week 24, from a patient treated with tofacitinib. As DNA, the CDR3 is TGTGCCAGCACCCAGGGGGTCGATGAGCAGTTCTTC. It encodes CASTQGVDEQFF.